What follows is one T cell receptor beta chain and its context. The data belong to a study of blood T cell repertoires in COVID-19. Study at large: Acute and convalescent COVID-19 specimens originated in the United States, Italy and Spain. Sources were T cells, B-cell-depleted T cells, or PBMCs; the material itself was cDNA or gDNA.

With 2 bases removed from V and 2 bases from J, the gap between germline ends came to 13 bases. There are 16 residues in the CDR3. From germline, CDR1 is SGHTA and CDR2 FQGTGA. The authors' processing: For nucleated cells, counts were estimated from reference gene primer amplification. Generated by immunoSEQ multiplex PCR, the TCRdb table keeps only in-frame clones and is missing some. Clone size and the V and J calls come from that table; the DNA yielded D and trimming. This repertoire shows some 20,000 clones, 88% found once; its top ten account for more than 9.5%. Sequencing was performed on peripheral blood. This clonotype was sampled from a human donor in a cohort sampled during active COVID-19. The genes are TRBV7-3 and TRBJ1-3; D is undetermined. The CDR3 DNA sequence: TGTGCCAGCAGCTTAGGGCGGGTCAGTGCTGGAAACACCATATATTTT. It encodes CASSLGRVSAGNTIYF.